These 13 T cell receptor beta chains share one sample of origin, sequenced in a study of blood T cell repertoires in COVID-19. The protocol was immunoSEQ multiplex PCR, while the TCRdb copy is restricted to in-frame clones and leaves out a portion. Of some 190,000 clones in the sample, under 80% were seen once. The material sequenced was PBMCs or T cells enriched from blood (not recorded which). These receptors all stem from a woman aged 45-65 years with acute COVID-19.

The chain recombines TRBV6-5 with TRBJ1-1, with a weak D call TRBD1 (6 bases). The V gene's germline CDR1 is MNHEY and CDR2 SVGAGI. Trimming removed 4 bases at V and 11 bases at J, with 20 bases between. This CDR3 is built from 14 residues. The CDR3, as DNA: TGTGCCAGCAGTTCCGTGACAGGATCTGGGGCGGCTTTCTTT. This gives the protein CASSSVTGSGAAFF.

This clone has a handful of counts. The chain joins TRBV6-2 or TRBV6-3 to TRBJ2-1, with a possible D match to TRBD1 (5 bases). V was shortened by 0 bases and J by 6 bases, with 9 bases between the two germline ends. Germline CDR1 reads MNHEY; CDR2 reads SVGEGT. CDR3 length: 14 amino acids. The CDR3 here is CASSYSRTINEQFF. The CDR3 coding sequence is TGTGCCAGCAGTTACTCCCGGACAATCAATGAGCAGTTCTTC.

The CDR3 sequence is CASSSSRGSDTEAFF. In nucleotides, the CDR3 is TGTGCCAGCAGCTCAAGTCGGGGGTCAGACACTGAAGCTTTCTTT. This chain connects TRBV11-2 to TRBJ1-1; a weak D match, TRBD1 (5 bases). The V gene's germline CDR1 is SGHAT and CDR2 FQNNGV. This CDR3 has 15 amino acids. Trimming cost V 4 bases and J 3 bases, with 15 bases left between them.

This clone appeared a few times. This chain uses TRBV7-9 with TRBJ2-2, with 12 bases matching TRBD2. Germline trimming cut 5 bases from V and 5 bases from J; bases unmatched to any gene: 6. From germline, CDR1 is SEHNR and CDR2 FQNEAQ (reference sequence). The CDR3 contains 16 residues. This CDR3 reads CASSPGTSGPTGELFF. DNA for the CDR3: TGTGCCAGCAGCCCCGGGACTAGCGGGCCTACCGGGGAGCTGTTTTTT.

This clone has just a few counts. The chain combines TRBV3-1 (or the pseudogene TRBV3-2) with TRBJ1-2, with TRBD1 matching over 9 bases. The ends lost 3 bases at V and 7 bases at J; junction bases unmatched: 9. The CDR3 length is 15 residues. CDR1 is LGHDT, CDR2 YNNKEL, per germline (reference sequence). The CDR3 loop reads CASSQGDRGVGGYTF. For the CDR3, the DNA is TGTGCCAGCAGCCAGGGAGACAGGGGGGTCGGTGGCTACACCTTC.

This chain joins TRBV7-2 and TRBJ2-3, with TRBD2 matching over 13 bases. Losses at the gene ends were 4 bases for V and 7 bases for J; bases not matched to a gene: 2. The CDR3 consists of 14 residues. From germline, CDR1 is SGHTA and CDR2 FQGNSA. The CDR3 bases are TGTGCCAGCAGCTCCGGGACTAGCGGGAATACGCAGTATTTT. Translating gives CASSSGTSGNTQYF.

V and J are TRBV6-5 and TRBJ1-2, with 8 bases matching TRBD1. With V trimmed by 6 bases and J by 7 bases, 7 bases remained unmatched. The CDR3 length is 13 residues. Germline-derived CDR1 and CDR2 are MNHEY and SVGAGI. As DNA, the CDR3 is TGTGCCAGCAGCAACAGGGGGGGAGGTGGCTACACCTTC. This codes for CASSNRGGGGYTF.

The rearrangement links TRBV7-9 to TRBJ2-3, with 7 bases aligning to TRBD1. CDR1 and CDR2 from the germline V gene are SEHNR and FQNEAQ (reference sequence). The CDR3 loop spans 15 amino acids. Trimming took 5 bases from V and 3 from J; bases not matched to a gene: 8. The CDR3 here is CASSPRQGGTDTQYF. CDR3 sequence (DNA): TGTGCCAGCAGCCCCAGACAGGGTGGGACAGATACGCAGTATTTT.

This clone has a single count. The V gene is TRBV9, the J gene TRBJ1-6; D might be TRBD1 (5 bases). The CDR3 consists of 15 residues. Germline CDR1 is SGDLS and CDR2 is YYNGEE. V lost 7 bases to trimming and J lost 4 bases, with 15 bases between them. The CDR3 DNA sequence: TGTGCCAGCCAAAACCCGACAGCTTATAATTCACCCCTCCACTTT. It codes for CASQNPTAYNSPLHF. The entire variable domain, with the rest obtained from reference TRBV9 and TRBJ1-6, is as follows: DSGVTQTPKHLITATGQRVTLRCSPRSGDLSVYWYQQSLDQGLQFLIQYYNGEERAKGNILERFSAQQFPDLHSELNLSSLELGDSALYFCASQNPTAYNSPLHFGNGTRLTVT.

V gene TRBV9 combines with J gene TRBJ1-3, with 7 bases that match TRBD1. CDR3 length: 15 residues. CDR1 is SGDLS, CDR2 YYNGEE, per germline. V dropped 3 bases and J dropped 0; count of bases not matched to a gene: 3. The CDR3 nucleotides are TGTGCCAGCAGCGCTAGGACAGGCTCTGGAAACACCATATATTTT. Protein sequence: CASSARTGSGNTIYF.

The CDR3 region is CASSPGGGGPYNEQFF. The CDR3 nucleotides read TGTGCCAGCAGCCCTGGGGGGGGTGGGCCCTACAATGAGCAGTTCTTC. The chain carries TRBV5-4 and TRBJ2-1; TRBD2 agrees at 7 bases. Unmatched junction bases numbered 9, after V lost 4 bases and J lost 2 bases. Germline CDR1 SGHNT, CDR2 YYREEE (reference sequence). The CDR3 contains 16 residues.

This chain connects TRBV14 to TRBJ2-2; a possible D gene is TRBD2 (6 bases). This CDR3 has 15 residues. Germline V CDR1 and CDR2: SGHDN, FVKESK. Trimming pared 4 bases from V and 3 bases from J, leaving 12 bases between. The CDR3 DNA reads as TGTGCCAGCAGCCCGACTAGTGGGTACACCGGGGAGCTGTTTTTT. Translation: CASSPTSGYTGELFF.

The chain uses TRBV7-3 and TRBJ1-1, with 11 positions matching TRBD1. The CDR3 length is 15 residues. CDR1 SGHTA and CDR2 FQGTGA come from the germline V gene. V was clipped by 2 bases and J by 6 bases; unmatched bases: 5. Written as DNA, the CDR3 is TGTGCCAGCAGCTTAGAGGGACAGGGGGTTCCTGAAGCTTTCTTT. Its protein is CASSLEGQGVPEAFF.